The entry that follows covers one T cell receptor (beta chain) sequence. V shed 5 bases and J shed 2 bases, with 8 bases lying between them. This CDR3 spans 13 amino acids. The germline CDR1 and CDR2 sequences are MNHEY and SVGAGI. Method: immunoSEQ multiplex PCR; TCRdb's copy keeps in-frame clones and lacks some. Of some 350,000 clones listed, 87% are singletons. This specimen comes from a study of cytomegalovirus exposure and HLA in healthy donors. The material sequenced was PBMCs. The TCR was taken from a woman aged 25 to 45 in good health and CMV-seropositive. This chain joins TRBV6-5 and TRBJ2-3; D possibly corresponds to TRBD1 (5 bases). The CDR3 reads CASSPRVTDTQYF. CDR3 DNA: TGTGCCAGCAGTCCCAGGGTCACAGATACGCAGTATTTT.